The 4 T cell receptor beta chains below all came from one sample that was sequenced in a study of T cell responses to AZD1222 COVID-19 vaccine. Profiled with immunoSEQ multiplex PCR; TCRdb holds only in-frame clones, not every one. Of roughly 120,000 clones listed, around 94% are singletons. Sequencing was performed on peripheral blood, taken on day 0 of AZD1222 vaccination. Receptors originate from an adult in good health.

The V and J genes are TRBV4-1 and TRBJ2-3; TRBD1 matches 10 bases. J gave up 2 bases and V 8 bases, and 4 bases lay outside the gene matches. This CDR3 has 14 residues. Germline V gene sequence: CDR1 MGHRA, CDR2 YSYEKL. The CDR3 region is CASGDRGHTDTQYF. In DNA form, the CDR3 reads TGCGCCAGCGGGGACAGGGGTCACACAGATACGCAGTATTTT.

This clone was observed a single time. This chain uses TRBV19 with TRBJ1-5; no firm D call. Germline CDR1 LNHDA, CDR2 SQIVND (reference sequence). V gave up 4 bases and J gave up 5 bases, with 9 bases separating them. This CDR3 has 13 residues. This CDR3 is CASSNQGYQPQHF. The CDR3 nucleotides read TGTGCCAGTAGTAATCAAGGTTATCAGCCCCAGCATTTT.

For the CDR3, the DNA is TGTGCCAGCAGCCCTGGAGGGGATGAAAAACTGTTTTTT. Its protein product is CASSPGGDEKLFF. The chain couples TRBV3-1 (or the pseudogene TRBV3-2) to TRBJ1-4, with D perhaps TRBD1 (5 bases). The CDR3 totals 13 residues. The V gene's germline CDR1 is LGHDT and CDR2 YNNKEL (reference sequence). Trimming cost V 4 bases and J 6 bases, with 9 bases left between them.

The chain carries TRBV5-1 and TRBJ2-1, with TRBD2 as a possible D gene (5 bases). This CDR3 is 12 amino acids long. Trimming cost V 2 bases and J 7 bases, with 7 bases left between them. Germline V lookup: CDR1 SGHRS, CDR2 YFSETQ. The CDR3 DNA reads as TGCGCCAGCAGCTTCGGGGTTAATGAGCAGTTCTTC. Translating it yields CASSFGVNEQFF.